Listed below are T cell receptor beta chains from one sample, sequenced in a study of blood T cell repertoires in COVID-19. TCRdb's copy holds only in-frame clones and misses some; the assay was immunoSEQ multiplex PCR. Altogether about 89,000 clones are present, 80% being singletons, with the ten largest covering 15% to 20%. Sequencing used peripheral blood. Receptors were obtained from a woman of 80 years or more with acute or convalescent COVID-19. The conserved cysteine and the conserved F or W are not part of the CDR3 here.

V: TRBV7-7
J: TRBJ2-3
CDR3: ASSSSGSTDTQY

V: TRBV27
J: TRBJ2-2
CDR3: ASSLGGLGELF

V: TRBV29-1
J: TRBJ2-3
CDR3: SARGMGTGWGDTQY

V: TRBV7-9
J: TRBJ1-1
CDR3: ASSDQGQNTEAF

V: TRBV18
J: TRBJ1-5
CDR3: ASSSLGQGDNQPQH

V: TRBV19
J: TRBJ2-5
CDR3: ASRLVAGVAETQY

V: TRBV7-3
J: TRBJ1-1
CDR3: ASSLTAGGNTEAF

V: TRBV5-5
J: TRBJ1-2
CDR3: ASSLIVLTGGESGYT

V: TRBV5-1
J: TRBJ1-4
CDR3: ASSLALSAVGKLF

V: TRBV12-3/TRBV12-4
J: TRBJ2-5
CDR3: ASRRTAQETQY

V: TRBV29-1
J: TRBJ1-2
CDR3: SVQQGSGGYT

V: TRBV11-2
J: TRBJ1-3
CDR3: ASSPDRNSGNTIY

V: TRBV5-1
J: TRBJ2-1
CDR3: ASSLGRGDYNEQF

V: TRBV5-1
J: TRBJ2-1
CDR3: ASSLQGVYEQF

V: TRBV3-1/TRBV3-2
J: TRBJ1-6
CDR3: ASSQTGVSPLH

V: TRBV18
J: TRBJ2-5
CDR3: ASSRDRAQQETQY

V: TRBV2
J: TRBJ1-4
CDR3: ASSESVAGINEKLF

V: TRBV29-1
J: TRBJ1-3
CDR3: SVSQGGSGNTIY

V: TRBV18
J: TRBJ1-4
CDR3: ASSANWSEKLF

V: TRBV5-1
J: TRBJ1-1
CDR3: ASSLGDRGLTEAF

V: TRBV5-1
J: TRBJ2-3
CDR3: ASSLNRGFGTDTQY

V: TRBV10-3
J: TRBJ2-7
CDR3: AISERSRTGVSRDSYEQY

V: TRBV7-6
J: TRBJ1-1
CDR3: ASSLGRQGSTEAF

V: TRBV4-1
J: TRBJ2-7
CDR3: ASSQDRRGSSYEQY

V: TRBV6-2/TRBV6-3
J: TRBJ2-5
CDR3: ASSYEEADLSQETQY

V: TRBV18
J: TRBJ2-2
CDR3: ASSLSDITGELF

V: TRBV19
J: TRBJ1-2
CDR3: ASSEPGTPTHYGYT

V: TRBV15
J: TRBJ2-5
CDR3: ATSRARRQGGETQY

V: TRBV19
J: TRBJ1-1
CDR3: ASSISGHDTEAF

V: TRBV5-1
J: TRBJ2-5
CDR3: ASSQSPGTVKETQY

V: TRBV5-5
J: TRBJ2-7
CDR3: ASSTRTSGKYEQY

V: TRBV10-3
J: TRBJ1-2
CDR3: AISEAGNYGYT

V: TRBV12-3/TRBV12-4
J: TRBJ2-7
CDR3: ASSQGGASGN

V: TRBV7-6
J: TRBJ1-5
CDR3: ASSFNEGGDQPQH

V: TRBV7-2
J: TRBJ1-5
CDR3: ASSLRVGTNQPQH

V: TRBV6-5
J: TRBJ1-2
CDR3: ASSYRGAAGYT

V: TRBV5-1
J: TRBJ1-2
CDR3: ASRLDPAGNYGYT

V: TRBV30
J: TRBJ1-4
CDR3: AWSRRASEKLF

V: TRBV7-8
J: TRBJ2-3
CDR3: ASSTPTSGPWSTDTQY

V: TRBV3-1/TRBV3-2
J: TRBJ1-1
CDR3: ASRDRPRGTEAF

V: TRBV7-3
J: TRBJ1-1
CDR3: ASSADRVGTEAF

V: TRBV15
J: TRBJ1-3
CDR3: ATSQQGVGNTIY

V: TRBV5-4
J: TRBJ2-7
CDR3: ASSSDRVYEQY